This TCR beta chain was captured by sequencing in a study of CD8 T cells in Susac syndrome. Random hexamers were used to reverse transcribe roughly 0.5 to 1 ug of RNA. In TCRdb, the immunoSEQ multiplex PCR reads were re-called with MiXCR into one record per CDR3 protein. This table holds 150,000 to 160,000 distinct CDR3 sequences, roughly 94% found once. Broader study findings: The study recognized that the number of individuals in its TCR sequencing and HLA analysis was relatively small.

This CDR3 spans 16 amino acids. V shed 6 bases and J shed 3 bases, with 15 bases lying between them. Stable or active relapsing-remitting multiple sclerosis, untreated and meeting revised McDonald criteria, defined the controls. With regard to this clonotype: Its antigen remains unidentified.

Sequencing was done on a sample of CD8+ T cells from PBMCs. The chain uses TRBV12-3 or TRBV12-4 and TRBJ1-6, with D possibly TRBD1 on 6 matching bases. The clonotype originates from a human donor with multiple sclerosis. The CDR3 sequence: CASSPFDRFYNSPLHF. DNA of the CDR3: TGTGCCAGCAGCCCCTTCGACAGGTTCTATAATTCACCCCTCCACTTT.